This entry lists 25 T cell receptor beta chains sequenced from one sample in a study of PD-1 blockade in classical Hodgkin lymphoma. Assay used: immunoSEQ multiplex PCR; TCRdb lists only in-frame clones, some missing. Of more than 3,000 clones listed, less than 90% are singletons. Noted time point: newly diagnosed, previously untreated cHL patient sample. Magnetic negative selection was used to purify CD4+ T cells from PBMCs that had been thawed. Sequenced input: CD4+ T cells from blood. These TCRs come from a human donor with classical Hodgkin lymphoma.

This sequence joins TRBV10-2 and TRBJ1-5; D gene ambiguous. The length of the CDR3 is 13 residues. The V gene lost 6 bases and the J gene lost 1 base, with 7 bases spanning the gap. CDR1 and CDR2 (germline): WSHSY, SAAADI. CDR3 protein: CASREGSNQPQHF. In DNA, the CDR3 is TGCGCCAGCAGGGAGGGCAGCAATCAGCCCCAGCATTTT.

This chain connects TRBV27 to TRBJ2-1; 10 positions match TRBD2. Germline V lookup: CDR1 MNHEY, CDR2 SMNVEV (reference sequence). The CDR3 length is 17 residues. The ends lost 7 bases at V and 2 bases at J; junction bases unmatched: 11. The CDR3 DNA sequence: TGTGCCAGCAACCCCCAAGCGGGGGGGGTGGCCTACAATGAGCAGTTCTTC. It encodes CASNPQAGGVAYNEQFF.

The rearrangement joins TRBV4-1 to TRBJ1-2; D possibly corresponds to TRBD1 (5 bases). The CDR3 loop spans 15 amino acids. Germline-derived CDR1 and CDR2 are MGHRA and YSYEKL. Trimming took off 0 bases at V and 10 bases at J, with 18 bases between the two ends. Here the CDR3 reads CASSQDLRKGTPYTF. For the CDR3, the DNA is TGCGCCAGCAGCCAAGATCTACGAAAGGGGACCCCCTACACCTTC.

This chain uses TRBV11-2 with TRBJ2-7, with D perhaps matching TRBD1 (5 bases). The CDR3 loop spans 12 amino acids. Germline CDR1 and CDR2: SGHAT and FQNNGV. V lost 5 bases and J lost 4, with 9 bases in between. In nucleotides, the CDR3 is TGTGCCAGCAGCGCCAGGGATTACGAGCAGTACTTC. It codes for CASSARDYEQYF.

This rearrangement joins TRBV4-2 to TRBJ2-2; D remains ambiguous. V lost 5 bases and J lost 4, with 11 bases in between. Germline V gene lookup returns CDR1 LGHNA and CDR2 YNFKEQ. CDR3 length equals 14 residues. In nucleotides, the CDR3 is TGTGCCAGCAGCTCCCGATCGAGCACCGGGGAGCTGTTTTTT. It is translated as CASSSRSSTGELFF.

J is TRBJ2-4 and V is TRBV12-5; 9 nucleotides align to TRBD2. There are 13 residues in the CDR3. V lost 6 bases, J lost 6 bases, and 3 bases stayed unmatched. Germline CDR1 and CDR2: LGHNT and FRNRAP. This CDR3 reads CASGSSGANIQYF. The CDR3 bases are TGTGCTAGTGGATCTAGCGGGGCAAACATTCAGTACTTC.

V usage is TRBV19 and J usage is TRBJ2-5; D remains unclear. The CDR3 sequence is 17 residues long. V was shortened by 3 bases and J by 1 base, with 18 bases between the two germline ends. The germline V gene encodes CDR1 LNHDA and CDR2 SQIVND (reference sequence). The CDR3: CASSIGHLANLQETQYF. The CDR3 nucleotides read TGTGCCAGTAGTATCGGCCACCTCGCAAACCTCCAAGAGACCCAGTACTTC.

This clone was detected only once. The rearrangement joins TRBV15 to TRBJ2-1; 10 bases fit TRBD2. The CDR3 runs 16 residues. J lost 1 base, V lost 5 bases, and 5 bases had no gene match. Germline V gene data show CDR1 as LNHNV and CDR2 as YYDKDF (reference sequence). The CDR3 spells CATSPSGGGSYNEQFF. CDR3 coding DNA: TGTGCCACCAGCCCTAGCGGGGGTGGATCCTACAATGAGCAGTTCTTC.

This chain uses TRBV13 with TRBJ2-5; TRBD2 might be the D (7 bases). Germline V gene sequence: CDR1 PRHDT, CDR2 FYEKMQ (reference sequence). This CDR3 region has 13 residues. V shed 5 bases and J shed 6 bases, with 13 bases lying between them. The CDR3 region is CASSQGRGQTQYF. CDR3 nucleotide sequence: TGTGCCAGCAGCCAGGGGAGGGGTCAGACCCAGTACTTC.

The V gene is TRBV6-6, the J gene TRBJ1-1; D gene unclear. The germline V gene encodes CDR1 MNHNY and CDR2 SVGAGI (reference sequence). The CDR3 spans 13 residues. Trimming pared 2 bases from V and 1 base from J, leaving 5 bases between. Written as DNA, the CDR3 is TGTGCCAGCAGTTACGAGGGGAACACTGAAGCTTTCTTT. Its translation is CASSYEGNTEAFF.

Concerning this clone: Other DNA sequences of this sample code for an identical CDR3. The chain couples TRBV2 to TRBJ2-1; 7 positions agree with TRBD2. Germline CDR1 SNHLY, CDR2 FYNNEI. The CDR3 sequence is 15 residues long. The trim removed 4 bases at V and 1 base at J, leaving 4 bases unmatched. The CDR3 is CASSAAGLSYNEQFF. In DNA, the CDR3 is TGTGCCAGCAGTGCAGCGGGGTTGTCCTACAATGAGCAGTTCTTC.

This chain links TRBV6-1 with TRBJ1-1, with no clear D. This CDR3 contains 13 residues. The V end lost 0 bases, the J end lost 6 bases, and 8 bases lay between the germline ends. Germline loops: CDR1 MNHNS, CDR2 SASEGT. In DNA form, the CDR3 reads TGTGCCAGCAGTGAAGCGCCAGGCCCTGAAGCTTTCTTT. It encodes CASSEAPGPEAFF.

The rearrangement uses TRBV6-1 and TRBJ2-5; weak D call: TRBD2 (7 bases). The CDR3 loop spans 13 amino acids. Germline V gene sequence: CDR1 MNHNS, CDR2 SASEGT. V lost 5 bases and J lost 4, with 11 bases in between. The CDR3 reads CASSTGRGETQYF. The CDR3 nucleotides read TGTGCCAGCAGTACAGGGAGGGGAGAGACCCAGTACTTC.

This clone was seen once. CDR3 residues: CASSQDNRKGYTF. CDR3 coding DNA: TGTGCCAGCAGCCAAGATAACAGGAAGGGCTACACCTTC. V gene TRBV4-2 combines with J gene TRBJ1-2; weak D call: TRBD1 (5 bases). Germline lookup yields CDR1 LGHNA and CDR2 YNFKEQ. The ends were cut back, 0 bases at V and 8 bases at J, with 10 bases in the middle. This CDR3 contains 13 residues.

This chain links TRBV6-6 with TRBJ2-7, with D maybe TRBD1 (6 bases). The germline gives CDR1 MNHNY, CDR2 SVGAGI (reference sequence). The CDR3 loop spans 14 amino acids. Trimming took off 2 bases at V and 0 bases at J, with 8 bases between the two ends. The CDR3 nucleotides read TGTGCCAGCAGTTACCAGGGGAGCTCCTACGAGCAGTACTTC. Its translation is CASSYQGSSYEQYF.

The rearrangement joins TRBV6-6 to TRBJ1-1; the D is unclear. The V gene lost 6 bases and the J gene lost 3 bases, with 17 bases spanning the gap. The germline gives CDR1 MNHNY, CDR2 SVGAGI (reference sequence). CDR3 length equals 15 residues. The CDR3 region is CASSHGPTIDTEAFF. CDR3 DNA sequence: TGTGCCAGCAGCCACGGACCGACGATTGACACTGAAGCTTTCTTT.

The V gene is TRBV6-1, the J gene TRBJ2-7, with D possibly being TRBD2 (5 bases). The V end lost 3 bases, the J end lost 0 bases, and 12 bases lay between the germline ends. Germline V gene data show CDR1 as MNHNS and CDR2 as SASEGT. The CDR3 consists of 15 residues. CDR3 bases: TGTGCCAGCAGTGAGTCACTAGGTTTCTCCTACGAGCAGTACTTC. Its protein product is CASSESLGFSYEQYF.

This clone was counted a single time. Here the CDR3 reads CASSGGVETDTQYF. CDR3 DNA: TGTGCCAGCAGTGGGGGCGTGGAAACAGATACGCAGTATTTT. This rearrangement joins TRBV2 to TRBJ2-3, with a weak D call TRBD1 (5 bases). Per germline, CDR1 SNHLY and CDR2 FYNNEI. This CDR3 is built from 14 residues. Trimming pared 4 bases from V and 3 bases from J, leaving 11 bases between. Full variable domain (missing parts from reference TRBV2 and TRBJ2-3): EPEVTQTPSHQVTQMGQEVILRCVPISNHLYFYWYRQILGQKVEFLVSFYNNEISEKSEIFDDQFSVERPDGSNFTLKIRSTKLEDSAMYFCASSGGVETDTQYFGPGTRLTVL.

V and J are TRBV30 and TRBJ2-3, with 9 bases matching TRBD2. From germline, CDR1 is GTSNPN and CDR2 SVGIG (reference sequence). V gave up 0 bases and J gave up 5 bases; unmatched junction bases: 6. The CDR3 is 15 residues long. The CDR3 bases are TGTGCCTGGAGTGTTCTAGCGGGGCGAGGAGATACGCAGTATTTT. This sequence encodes CAWSVLAGRGDTQYF.

CDR3 sequence (DNA): TGTGCCAGCTCGCGCAGACTAGCGGGGAGCACAGATACGCAGTATTTT. This translates into CASSRRLAGSTDTQYF. The chain uses TRBV18 and TRBJ2-3, with 11 bases fitting TRBD2. CDR1 KGHSH and CDR2 LQKENI come from the germline V gene. The V gene end was trimmed by 6 bases and the J gene end by 0 bases; junction bases not matched to a gene: 5. This CDR3 has 16 amino acids.

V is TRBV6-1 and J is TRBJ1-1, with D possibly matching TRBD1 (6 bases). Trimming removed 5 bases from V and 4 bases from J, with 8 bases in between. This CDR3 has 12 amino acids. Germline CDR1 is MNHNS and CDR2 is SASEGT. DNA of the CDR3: TGTGCCAGCAGTCCGGGGGCCACTGAAGCTTTCTTT. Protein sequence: CASSPGATEAFF.

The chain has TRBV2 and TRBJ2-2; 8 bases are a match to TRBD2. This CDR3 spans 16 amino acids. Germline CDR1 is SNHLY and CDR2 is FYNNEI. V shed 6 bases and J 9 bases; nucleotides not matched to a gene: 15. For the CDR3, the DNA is TGTGCCAGCAGCGGGGGGGCCGACTCCCTGGGATGGGAGCTGTTTTTT. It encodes CASSGGADSLGWELFF.

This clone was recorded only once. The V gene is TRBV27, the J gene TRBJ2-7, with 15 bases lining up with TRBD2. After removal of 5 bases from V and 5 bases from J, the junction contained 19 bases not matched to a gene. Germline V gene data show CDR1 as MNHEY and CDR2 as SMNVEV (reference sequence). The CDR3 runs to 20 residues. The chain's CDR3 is CASSMLGLAGGKPNVNEQYF. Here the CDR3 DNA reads TGTGCCAGCAGTATGCTGGGACTAGCGGGAGGAAAACCAAACGTCAACGAGCAGTACTTC.

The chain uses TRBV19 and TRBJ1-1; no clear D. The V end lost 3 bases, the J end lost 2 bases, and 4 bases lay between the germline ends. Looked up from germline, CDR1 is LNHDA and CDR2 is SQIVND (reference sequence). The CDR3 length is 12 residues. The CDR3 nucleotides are TGTGCCAGTAGTATGCTTAACACTGAAGCTTTCTTT. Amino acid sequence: CASSMLNTEAFF. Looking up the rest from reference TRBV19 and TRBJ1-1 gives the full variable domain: DGGITQSPKYLFRKEGQNVTLSCEQNLNHDAMYWYRQDPGQGLRLIYYSQIVNDFQKGDIAEGYSVSREKKESFPLTVTSAQKNPTAFYLCASSMLNTEAFFGQGTRLTVV.

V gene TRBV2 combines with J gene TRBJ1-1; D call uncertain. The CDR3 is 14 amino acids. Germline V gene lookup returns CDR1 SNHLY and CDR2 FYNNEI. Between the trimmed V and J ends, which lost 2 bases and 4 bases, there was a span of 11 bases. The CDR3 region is CASSERPTSTEAFF. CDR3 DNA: TGTGCCAGCAGTGAAAGGCCGACAAGCACTGAAGCTTTCTTT.